This T cell receptor beta chain was retrieved from a study of T-cell memory formation after mild COVID-19 (dated by TCRdb to about 2021). Looking at the study overall: TCR sequence clusters from the two donors were largely donor specific. The cohort was made up of two young adult volunteers, one female and one male, who were previously healthy. In two donors, T-cell clones that expanded and contracted after mild COVID-19 were followed by sequencing TCRalpha and TCRbeta repertoires longitudinally. Summary of the overall study and its limitations: Some responding clones were detected in pre-infection memory, suggesting pre-existing cross-reactive memory T cells joined the SARS-CoV-2 response. Contracting CD4+ clones were located mainly in the CM and EM memory subsets, whereas CD8+ clones were found to be enriched in EMRA. The study included only a couple of mild cases, and larger cohorts that include severe cases with pre-infection samples were judged to be necessary. Clones that contracted from day 15 to 85 showed balanced CD4/CD8 phenotypes, whereas a second wave of clones that expanded from day 15 to 37 leaned towards CD4+. The second-wave clones that peaked on day 37 were not confirmed to be SARS-CoV-2 specific.

Reading from cysteine to phenylalanine, the CDR3 counts 16 amino acids. Only the CDR3 DNA is retained, 48 bases long and in frame from the first base. Here V drops 4 bases and J drops 3 bases, and the junction holds 7 bases not matched to any gene. CDR1 LGHNA and CDR2 YNFKEQ are derived from the germline V gene. This clonotype was seen more than once but under ten times. Its recognized antigen is unknown. Per-base quality was not reported, and no clone a single base away is much larger than it. Ficoll-Paque density gradient centrifugation was used to isolate PBMCs. Sequenced on an Illumina NovaSeq 6000. TCRalpha and TCRbeta cDNA libraries were built by 5'RACE with constant-segment primers, adding sample barcodes and unique molecular identifiers. Trizol reagent was used to extract RNA from every sample. Libraries were amplified in two PCR steps, with a second sample barcode and Illumina TruSeq adapters added in the second step. Sequencing of the libraries was done on an Illumina NovaSeq, producing 2 x 150 bp paired-end reads. As for how the authors treated the data: With migec v1.2.7, reads were demultiplexed and then collapsed into UMI-guided consensus sequences. With mixcr v2.1.11, UMI consensuses were aligned to TRA and TRB V and J templates and assembled into clonotypes. Clonotypes were classified as expanded or contracted when called significant by both edgeR and NoisET, with noise models trained on biological replicates. For edgeR calls, the cutoffs were a false discovery rate-adjusted p below 0.01 and a log2 fold-change threshold of 1. As an exploratory analysis of dynamics, max-normalized trajectories of the 1000 most abundant clonotypes were examined with PCA combined with hierarchical clustering. Each responding clone was given a CD4 or CD8 phenotype based on the CD4+ and CD8+ repertoires, which had been sequenced separately. Through fastp at Q25 and MiXCR, TCRdb rebuilt clones from the public reads, retaining in-frame beta chains. Each CDR3 protein gets just one entry, which takes the most common genes and DNA from the rows behind it. The authors' filters were not applied to this entry. This sample holds around 200,000 distinct CDR3 sequences; under 12% were observed only once. Clones ranked in the top ten supply roughly 3.2% of the sample.

Sequencing was performed on PBMCs or a T cell subset sorted from them (not recorded which). Recombination joined TRBV4-2 with TRBJ2-3; TRBD1 agrees with 10 junctional bases. The sequence came from a man between 18 and 35 years old who had mild COVID-19 (a few samples of this study predate the infection). The sample titles of this study are shuffled in the database, so cell type and time point are left out; the donor was told from shared clones. This receptor carries the CDR3 CASSPRDRGGTDTQYF. The DNA sequence reads TGTGCCAGCAGCCCAAGGGACAGGGGAGGAACAGATACGCAGTATTTT.